This TCR beta chain was profiled in a study of CD8+CD57+ T cells in acquired aplastic anemia. Study-level results: Significance was not reached for CD8+ Simpson's diversity between patients and controls. A set of 25 to 30 CD8+ CDR3 sequences was shared between patients and controls, and these sequences appeared highly expressed in patients.

CDR1 SNHLY and CDR2 FYNNEI come from the germline V gene. With 6 bases removed from V and 6 bases from J, the gap between germline ends came to 12 bases. This CDR3 has 14 residues. Using genomic DNA as the template, TCR beta VDJ and CDR3 profiling was carried out. TCRdb processed the reads anew with MiXCR; each CDR3 protein has one entry. This sample has about 210,000 distinct CDR3 sequences, with roughly 57% found just once. Details on this clonotype: The target antigen is unknown.

The chain combines TRBV2 with TRBJ1-6; a weak D match, TRBD1 (5 bases). Sequences were obtained from sorted CD4+, CD8+, or CD8+CD57+ T cells (not recorded which) from PBMCs. The sequence came from a human donor in good health. For the CDR3, the DNA is TGTGCCAGCAGGACGCAGGGCTTTAATTCACCCCTCCACTTT. This codes for CASRTQGFNSPLHF.